This entry lists 17 T cell receptor beta chains sequenced from one sample in a study of CD8+ T cells in alopecia areata. Sequencing relied on a cDNA template that was reverse transcribed from extracted RNA. The method was immunoSEQ multiplex PCR; TCRdb's version includes in-frame clones alone and lacks a portion of them. This repertoire lists over 250,000 clones without singletons; roughly 1.2% sits in the top ten. Cells that came from pooled cutaneous lymph nodes were sorted using CD4, CD8alpha, NKG2D, NKG2ACE and other markers. The sample taken for sequencing was CD4+ T cells sorted from a lymph node. These receptors were collected from a C3H/HeJ mouse with alopecia areata. The MHC haplotype of the strain is H2-k.

Note on this clone: Mouse gene names and germline throughout. The read terminates 4 residues before the CDR3 end, so the remaining end is supplied by the germline J gene. This chain joins TRBV1 and TRBJ1-2, with D tentatively TRBD1 (6 bases). CDR1 is NSQYPW, CDR2 LRSPGD, per germline (reference sequence). CDR3 length: 14 amino acids. With 0 bases removed from V and 3 bases from J, the gap between germline ends came to 8 bases. CDR3 loop: CTCSADNRDSDYTF. Incomplete CDR3 DNA: TGCACCTGCAGTGCAGATAACAGGGACTCC.

As to this clone: Gene names denote mouse genes. Sequencing ends 4 residues short of the CDR3 end; the germline J gene provides the rest. The rearrangement uses TRBV19 and TRBJ2-5; D may be TRBD2 (6 bases). This CDR3 region has 15 residues. Trimming left V 1 base short and J 0 bases short, with 9 bases between. The germline V gene has CDR1 FNHDT and CDR2 SITEND (reference sequence). Partial CDR3 DNA: TGTGCCAGCAGTATACTGGGGCCCAACCAAGAC. Translating gives CASSILGPNQD. The full CDR3 reads CASSILGPNQDTQYF.

Note on this clone: The listed genes are named as in mouse. Read data end 4 residues before the CDR3 end; the end is taken from the germline J gene. The same CDR3 also results from other DNA sequences found in this sample. The V gene is TRBV19, the J gene TRBJ1-2; TRBD1 matches at 7 bases. The CDR3 length is 13 residues. Germline V gene lookup returns CDR1 FNHDT and CDR2 SITEND (reference sequence). CDR3 DNA, as far as it was read: TGTGCCAGCAGTCGGGACAGATTTTCC. Its protein is CASSRDRFS. The CDR3 in its entirety is CASSRDRFSDYTF. The full variable domain, in which reference TRBV19 and TRBJ1-2 provide the parts outside the CDR3, is GGIITQTPKFLIGQEGQKLTLKCQQNFNHDTMYWYRQDSGKGLRLIYYSITENDLQKGDLSEGYDASREKKSSFSLTVTSAQKNEMAVFLCASSRDRFSDYTFGSGTRLLVI.

Notes on this clone: Genes and germline come from the mouse. The read comes to an end 4 residues before the CDR3 does, leaving the germline J gene to fill in the end. V and J are TRBV13-2 and TRBJ2-7; 10 bases are a match to TRBD2. CDR3 length equals 14 residues. Germline V gives CDR1 NNHNN, CDR2 SYGAGS (reference sequence). The DNA read from the CDR3 is TGTGCCAGCGGTGATGGCTGGGGGGGCCAT. It specifies CASGDGWGGH. The entire CDR3 sequence reads CASGDGWGGHEQYF.

This clone was counted a few times. The genes and germline here are from mouse. The CDR3 goes on 4 residues after the read ends, and that part is filled in from the germline J gene. V usage is TRBV19 and J usage is TRBJ2-2; no reliable D call. With 5 bases removed from V and 0 bases from J, the gap between germline ends came to 8 bases. CDR1 is FNHDT, CDR2 SITEND, per germline (reference sequence). The CDR3 loop spans 14 amino acids. CDR3 bases read: TGTGCCAGCAGAAAGACAACAAACACCGGG. This codes for CASRKTTNTG. The entire CDR3 protein is CASRKTTNTGQLYF.

This clone was seen only a few times. The genes are named according to mouse. The read ends 4 residues before the CDR3 terminus; that terminus is restored from the germline J gene. The chain joins TRBV19 to TRBJ1-2, with D possibly being TRBD1 (6 bases). V was cut by 4 bases and J by 0 bases, with 10 bases left in between. The CDR3 is 14 amino acids. The V gene's germline CDR1 is FNHDT and CDR2 SITEND (reference sequence). CDR3 DNA, as far as it was read: TGTGCCAGCAGTCGGGACAACACAAACTCC. This sequence encodes CASSRDNTNS. The CDR3 in its entirety is CASSRDNTNSDYTF.

This clone was observed a handful of times. Gene labels here are mouse ones. From the germline J gene comes the end of the CDR3, since the read stops 3 residues before it. V usage is TRBV29 and J usage is TRBJ1-6; a weak D match, TRBD1 (6 bases). TRBJ1-6 is an ORF for which the function is uncertain. The V gene's germline CDR1 is MSHET and CDR2 SYDVDS. CDR3 length: 15 residues. With 4 bases removed from V and 0 bases from J, the gap between germline ends came to 7 bases. The DNA read from the CDR3 is TGTGCTAGCAGTTACAGGGATTCCTATAATTCGCCC. Amino acid sequence: CASSYRDSYNSP. The complete CDR3 protein is CASSYRDSYNSPLYF.

This clone has only a few counts. Gene names and germline refer to mouse. Coverage ceases 4 residues before the CDR3 finishes, and the germline J gene fills in the end. This chain uses TRBV1 with TRBJ2-4, with 11 bases matching TRBD2. The CDR3 extends over 15 amino acids. CDR1 and CDR2 (germline): NSQYPW, LRSPGD (reference sequence). The CDR3 bases that were read are TGCACCTGCAGTGGGAACTGGGGGGGCGTAAAC. Amino acids: CTCSGNWGGVN. The entire CDR3 reads CTCSGNWGGVNTLYF.

This clone was seen only a few times. Mouse names are used for the genes. The CDR3 goes on 4 residues after the read ends, and that part is filled in from the germline J gene. The same CDR3 also results from other DNA sequences found in this sample. The chain has TRBV13-3 and TRBJ2-7, with TRBD2 matching over 8 bases. J lost 0 bases, V lost 0 bases, and 2 bases had no gene match. Germline CDR1 reads NNHDY; CDR2 reads SYVADS. The CDR3 extends over 15 amino acids. The CDR3: CASSDDWGSSYEQYF. The covered CDR3 bases are TGTGCCAGCAGTGATGACTGGGGGTCCTCCTAT.

Of note for this clone: Gene names follow the mouse nomenclature. The read comes to an end 4 residues before the CDR3 does, leaving the germline J gene to fill in the end. Other DNA variants within this sample encode the same CDR3. V usage is TRBV13-1 and J usage is TRBJ2-5; D is possibly TRBD2 (6 bases). V dropped 0 bases and J dropped 2 bases, with 7 bases sitting between them. Per germline, CDR1 NSHNY and CDR2 SYGAGN. The CDR3 runs to 14 residues. Partial CDR3 DNA: TGTGCCAGCAGTGATGTCTGGGGCCAAGAC. Translated: CASSDVWGQD. The whole CDR3 sequence reads CASSDVWGQDTQYF.

This clone was seen a few times. The germline and genes are mouse ones. The CDR3 loop is CAWSKQGNSDYTF. CDR3 DNA (partial): TGTGCCTGGAGTAAACAGGGAAACTCC. The chain joins TRBV31 to TRBJ1-2; D perhaps matches TRBD1 (6 bases). The sequenced fragment ends 4 residues before the CDR3 boundary, so the rest is inferred from the germline J gene. Germline V gene sequence: CDR1 GKSSPN, CDR2 SITVG. Trimming removed 2 bases at V and 1 base at J, with 8 bases between. The CDR3 contains 13 residues.

This clone was observed a few times. Mouse germline and gene names are used. The read falls 4 residues short of the CDR3 end, and the missing part is taken from the germline J gene. The chain links TRBV12-2 to TRBJ2-5, with TRBD2 identical over 10 bases. V lost 4 bases, J lost 0 bases, and 6 bases stayed unmatched. The CDR3 length is 16 residues. Germline V gene sequence: CDR1 SGHLS, CDR2 HYDKME. The CDR3 reads CASSLTGGDNQDTQYF. The CDR3 DNA, read in part, is TGTGCCAGCTCCCTTACTGGGGGGGATAACCAAGAC.

On this clone itself: Genes here carry mouse names. The CDR3 end falls 4 residues outside the read, so it is completed with the germline J gene. The gene calls are TRBV13-1 and TRBJ2-7, with D possibly being TRBD2 (5 bases). In germline, CDR1 is NSHNY, CDR2 SYGAGN. The CDR3 length is 14 residues. V was cut by 1 base and J by 3 bases, with 11 bases left in between. The CDR3 protein is CASSDPAGLYEQYF. Partial CDR3 DNA: TGTGCCAGCAGTGATCCGGCTGGGCTCTAT.

In this sample, this clone turned up a few times. This may be a read error: a much more frequent sequence differs by one nucleotide. Gene names follow the mouse nomenclature. The read gets to within 4 residues of the CDR3 end, and the germline J gene fills in the rest. V and J are TRBV13-1 and TRBJ1-1; 8 nucleotides align to TRBD1. V shed 4 bases and J 0 bases; nucleotides not matched to a gene: 2. The germline V gene has CDR1 NSHNY and CDR2 SYGAGN. The CDR3 spans 14 residues. Incomplete CDR3 DNA: TGTGCCAGCAGTCAACAGGGGGCAAACACA. As protein: CASSQQGANT. In full, the CDR3 is CASSQQGANTEVFF.

Points on this clone: Here the gene names and germline are mouse. The sequenced fragment ends 4 residues before the CDR3 boundary, so the rest is inferred from the germline J gene. Other DNA sequences in the sample encode the same CDR3. V usage is TRBV13-2 and J usage is TRBJ2-1, with 9 bases lining up with TRBD1. This CDR3 region has 14 residues. V shed 5 bases, J shed 3 bases, and the junction held 3 bases outside the gene matches. Per germline, CDR1 NNHNN and CDR2 SYGAGS (reference sequence). The CDR3: CASGTGGGYAEQFF. The sequenced part of the CDR3 DNA is TGTGCCAGCGGGACAGGGGGAGGCTATGCT.

Turning to this clone: Here the gene names and germline are mouse. Coverage ceases 4 residues before the CDR3 finishes, and the germline J gene fills in the end. This sequence joins TRBV31 and TRBJ2-7; a weak D match, TRBD1 (5 bases). Germline-derived CDR1 and CDR2 are GKSSPN and SITVG. The CDR3 contains 12 residues. V gave up 3 bases and J gave up 0 bases, with 6 bases separating them. The CDR3 protein is CAWRGVSYEQYF. The covered CDR3 bases are TGTGCCTGGAGAGGGGTCTCCTAT.

A remark on this clone: All gene names here are mouse names. The sequence runs out 4 residues before the end of the CDR3; the remainder is reconstructed from the germline J gene. The rearrangement uses TRBV19 and TRBJ2-5; the D is unclear. The CDR3 covers 13 residues. The V and J ends lost 3 bases and 0 bases respectively, with 5 bases between them. Looked up from germline, CDR1 is FNHDT and CDR2 is SITEND (reference sequence). Incomplete CDR3 DNA: TGTGCCAGCAGTAACAATAACCAAGAC. Translating gives CASSNNNQD. The entire CDR3 sequence reads CASSNNNQDTQYF.